A selection of T cell receptor beta chains follows, all from one sample in a study of beta chain features in type 1 diabetes. TCRdb keeps only in-frame clones here, not all; method: immunoSEQ multiplex PCR. The repertoire holds about 400,000 clones, with around 13% as singletons. Sequencing was done on a sample of naive CD4+ T cells from blood. Every receptor here comes from a man between 18 and 29 years old in good health. CDR3s include the opening cysteine and the closing phenylalanine or tryptophan. A D gene is named only where the DNA matches it firmly. Clone size is given for some rows only: seen once, a few or many times, or a class if the clone is expanded.

V	size	J	D	CDR3	DNA
TRBV5-4	few	TRBJ2-6	NA	CASSLEGQGGLANVLTF	TGTGCCAGCAGCTTGGAGGGCCAGGGGGGCCTGGCCAACGTCCTGACTTTC
TRBV6-5	NA	TRBJ2-1	NA	CASKERTTYYNEQFF	TGTGCCAGCAAAGAAAGGACAACCTATTACAATGAGCAGTTCTTC
TRBV28	NA	TRBJ2-3	TRBD2	CASSLSLAGGPDTQYF	TGTGCCAGCAGTCTATCACTAGCGGGGGGGCCAGATACGCAGTATTTT
TRBV7-9	few	TRBJ1-1	NA	CASSRVGAGTEAFF	TGTGCCAGCAGCCGAGTGGGGGCGGGCACTGAAGCTTTCTTT
TRBV5-1	few	TRBJ1-5	TRBD1	CASSPTGVSNQPQHF	TGCGCCAGCAGCCCGACAGGGGTTAGCAATCAGCCCCAGCATTTT
TRBV6-6	NA	TRBJ1-5	NA	CASSYPRLISNQPQHF	TGTGCCAGCAGTTACCCTAGGCTAATTAGCAATCAGCCCCAGCATTTT
TRBV7-2	NA	TRBJ2-1	NA	CASSQTRNNEQFF	TGTGCCAGCAGCCAGACTAGAAACAATGAGCAGTTCTTC
TRBV9	few	TRBJ2-5	NA	CASSVGTVQETQYF	TGTGCCAGCAGCGTAGGGACAGTCCAAGAGACCCAGTACTTC
TRBV28	few	TRBJ2-7	TRBD1	CASSPQGQGKAYEQYF	TGTGCCAGCAGTCCCCAGGGACAGGGGAAGGCCTACGAGCAGTACTTC
TRBV29-1	few	TRBJ1-1	TRBD1	CSVLGTANTEAFF	TGCAGCGTTTTAGGGACAGCGAACACTGAAGCTTTCTTT
TRBV18	NA	TRBJ2-7	TRBD1	CASSYRDRGEQYF	TGTGCCAGCTCGTACCGGGACAGGGGCGAGCAGTACTTC
TRBV29-1	NA	TRBJ2-7	NA	CSVGRGPDEQYF	TGCAGCGTTGGACGGGGTCCCGACGAGCAGTACTTC
TRBV11-2	few	TRBJ2-7	NA	CASSPLRGREQYF	TGTGCCAGCAGCCCCCTCCGAGGGCGCGAGCAGTACTTC
TRBV4-2	few	TRBJ2-3	TRBD1	CASSRGQGNTDTQYF	TGTGCCAGCAGCCGAGGACAGGGCAACACAGATACGCAGTATTTT
TRBV18	few	TRBJ1-1	NA	CASSPTGNTEAFF	TGTGCCAGCTCACCGACAGGGAACACTGAAGCTTTCTTT
TRBV27	NA	TRBJ2-1	TRBD1	CASKRTGVGNEQFF	TGTGCCAGCAAAAGGACAGGGGTCGGCAATGAGCAGTTCTTC
TRBV27	NA	TRBJ2-3	NA	CASSLTGTDTQYF	TGTGCCAGCAGTTTGACGGGTACAGATACGCAGTATTTT
TRBV25-1	NA	TRBJ2-7	NA	CATEGAVYEQYF	TGTGCCACCGAGGGTGCGGTCTACGAGCAGTACTTC
TRBV15	NA	TRBJ1-2	NA	CATSRDLGQLVGANYGYTF	TGTGCCACCAGCCGTGACCTGGGCCAGCTGGTGGGCGCTAACTATGGCTACACCTTC
TRBV27	few	TRBJ2-5	TRBD2	CASSLSGSGETQYF	TGTGCCAGCAGTTTAAGCGGGAGTGGGGAGACCCAGTACTTC
TRBV27	few	TRBJ1-1	NA	CASSWGGSNTEAFF	TGTGCCAGCAGTTGGGGGGGCTCGAACACTGAAGCTTTCTTT
TRBV2	NA	TRBJ1-1	TRBD1	CASTRYRGRFGLVPEAFF	TGTGCCAGCACAAGATACAGGGGGCGATTCGGCTTAGTTCCTGAAGCTTTCTTT
TRBV5-1	NA	TRBJ1-4	NA	CASSLGQYNEKLFF	TGCGCCAGCAGCTTGGGGCAGTATAATGAAAAACTGTTTTTT
TRBV6-5	few	TRBJ1-5	NA	CASSYSGGLGQPQHF	TGTGCCAGCAGTTACTCTGGGGGCTTGGGTCAGCCCCAGCATTTT
TRBV9	few	TRBJ2-7	NA	CASSVDRNNYEQYF	TGTGCCAGCAGCGTAGACAGGAACAACTACGAGCAGTACTTC
TRBV18	NA	TRBJ1-4	NA	CASSRQGLTTNEKLFF	TGTGCCAGCTCACGGCAGGGGCTGACAACTAATGAAAAACTGTTTTTT
TRBV7-3	few	TRBJ2-1	NA	CASSLNPGTPNYEQFF	TGTGCCAGCAGCTTAAATCCGGGAACCCCCAACTATGAGCAGTTCTTC
TRBV6-5	NA	TRBJ1-1	NA	CASSYQVNTEAFF	TGTGCCAGCAGCTACCAGGTGAACACTGAAGCTTTCTTT
TRBV7-2	NA	TRBJ2-1	NA	CASSSTIDNEQFF	TGTGCCAGCAGCTCTACCATAGATAATGAGCAGTTCTTC
TRBV5-1	few	TRBJ2-3	TRBD2	CASSSLAGNTDTQYF	TGCGCCAGCAGCTCACTAGCGGGAAACACAGATACGCAGTATTTT
TRBV9	NA	TRBJ2-1	TRBD2	CASSGTGTSTYEQFF	TGTGCCAGCAGCGGGACCGGGACTAGCACCTATGAGCAGTTCTTC
TRBV7-2	few	TRBJ2-3	TRBD2	CASRFTGGITDTQYF	TGTGCCAGCCGCTTCACGGGGGGGATCACAGATACGCAGTATTTT
TRBV30	many	TRBJ1-1	TRBD1	CAWRIRTGTEAFF	TGTGCCTGGAGGATTCGGACAGGCACTGAAGCTTTCTTT
TRBV30	few	TRBJ2-3	NA	CAWSGVRGITDTQYF	TGTGCCTGGAGCGGAGTCAGAGGGATCACAGATACGCAGTATTTT
TRBV15	NA	TRBJ1-2	TRBD1	CATSMGQGMWGYDTF	TGTGCCACCAGCATGGGACAGGGAATGTGGGGGTACGACACCTTC
TRBV2	few	TRBJ2-2	NA	CASSVQAVANTGELFF	TGTGCCAGCAGTGTACAAGCGGTCGCGAACACCGGGGAGCTGTTTTTT
TRBV9	NA	TRBJ2-3	TRBD2	CASSGGGFTDTQYF	TGTGCCAGCAGCGGGGGGGGTTTCACAGATACGCAGTATTTT
TRBV27	few	TRBJ2-5	NA	CASSLRSGGRETQYF	TGTGCCAGCAGTTTACGCTCGGGTGGCCGGGAGACCCAGTACTTC
TRBV27	NA	TRBJ2-7	TRBD1	CASSFDSGTGVWKQYF	TGTGCCAGCAGTTTTGATTCTGGGACAGGGGTGTGGAAGCAGTACTTC
TRBV2	few	TRBJ1-1	NA	CASKTGGANTEAFF	TGTGCCAGCAAGACCGGGGGGGCGAACACTGAAGCTTTCTTT
TRBV4-2	NA	TRBJ2-5	NA	CASRDYKETQYF	TGTGCCAGCAGGGACTATAAAGAGACCCAGTACTTC
TRBV5-1	few	TRBJ2-3	NA	CASRTDPIPTDTQYF	TGCGCCAGCAGGACAGACCCTATTCCCACAGATACGCAGTATTTT
TRBV28	few	TRBJ2-7	NA	CASTSQSIYEQYF	TGTGCCAGCACAAGTCAGTCAATCTACGAGCAGTACTTC
TRBV18	few	TRBJ2-7	TRBD1	CASSPAWAGQGSYEQYF	TGTGCCAGCTCACCTGCCTGGGCGGGACAGGGGAGCTACGAGCAGTACTTC
TRBV18	NA	TRBJ2-7	TRBD1	CASSPGQGATYEQYF	TGTGCCAGCTCACCTGGACAGGGGGCAACCTACGAGCAGTACTTC
TRBV9	few	TRBJ2-1	NA	CASSVGGDLRSHEQFF	TGTGCCAGCAGCGTAGGGGGAGACTTGCGCTCCCATGAGCAGTTCTTC
TRBV7-2	few	TRBJ1-1	TRBD1	CASSLAWTGEIEAFF	TGTGCCAGCAGCTTAGCCTGGACAGGGGAAATTGAAGCTTTCTTT
TRBV6-4	few	TRBJ2-2	NA	CASSELARGELFF	TGTGCCAGCAGTGAGTTGGCCCGCGGGGAGCTGTTTTTT
TRBV6-6	NA	TRBJ1-3	NA	CASGGSGNTIYF	TGTGCCAGCGGAGGGTCTGGAAACACCATATATTTT
TRBV7-2	few	TRBJ2-1	TRBD2	CASSRLAGGRHEQFF	TGTGCCAGCAGCCGACTAGCGGGAGGGCGCCATGAGCAGTTCTTC
TRBV28	NA	TRBJ1-2	TRBD1	CASSILPPGQGRGYTF	TGTGCCAGCAGTATTCTGCCTCCGGGACAGGGGCGCGGCTACACCTTC
TRBV19	NA	TRBJ1-5	NA	CASSTGFSNQPQHF	TGTGCCAGTAGTACGGGATTTAGCAATCAGCCCCAGCATTTT
TRBV28	NA	TRBJ2-7	NA	CATGRQATYEQYF	TGTGCCACGGGTCGTCAAGCCACCTACGAGCAGTACTTC
TRBV10-3	few	TRBJ1-2	NA	CAISESREAWGYTF	TGTGCCATCAGTGAGTCCAGGGAGGCCTGGGGCTACACCTTC
TRBV29-1	NA	TRBJ2-3	TRBD2	CSVGPPIAGNTDTQYF	TGCAGCGTTGGACCTCCAATAGCGGGAAACACAGATACGCAGTATTTT